Below are 26 T cell receptor beta chains sequenced from a single sample in a study of post-analysis software for immune sequencing data (dated by TCRdb to between 2014 and 2016). Library creation used PCR. Sequencing instrument: Illumina HiSeq 2500. Unique molecular identifiers were incorporated into TCR beta cDNA libraries to reduce PCR and sequencing biases. The public reads were run again by TCRdb, first through fastp at Q25 and then through MiXCR, and only productive beta chains were kept. Each entry merges the rows of one CDR3 protein and shows their most common DNA and genes. This sample has more than 350,000 distinct CDR3 sequences in its table, and 30% to 40% of those were observed once. Roughly 8.2% of the sample goes to the ten largest clones. Findings and caveats that apply to the study as a whole: Roughly 5 TRBV segments, including TRBV5-6, TRBV5-1 and TRBV20-1, were significantly more frequent in patients than controls.

Their specific antigens are unknown. Sequencing was performed on blood. The origin of the receptors is a girl aged 2-10 years with multiple sclerosis.

The chain combines TRBV4-1 with TRBJ2-1, with 8 bases identical to TRBD2. This CDR3 is 20 amino acids long. Germline V gene data show CDR1 as MGHRA and CDR2 as YSYEKL. V lost 1 base and J lost 4; bases outside the gene matches: 18. CDR3 protein: CASSQGGFRAGRAQYNEQFF. CDR3 DNA sequence: TGCGCCAGCAGCCAAGGTGGTTTTCGGGCCGGGAGGGCCCAATACAATGAGCAGTTCTTC.

This clonotype came up a few times. The chain has TRBV7-2 and TRBJ2-3; D call uncertain. This CDR3 is 16 amino acids long. Germline V CDR1 and CDR2: SGHTA, FQGNSA. Between the trimmed V and J ends, which lost 1 base and 2 bases, there was a span of 13 bases. The CDR3 region is CASSLGGLGPTDTQYF. As DNA, the CDR3 is TGTGCCAGCAGCTTAGGAGGTCTGGGTCCCACAGATACGCAGTATTTT.

This clonotype has a handful of counts. The V and J genes are TRBV5-1 and TRBJ1-4; 8 positions agree with TRBD1. The V gene's germline CDR1 is SGHRS and CDR2 YFSETQ. The length of the CDR3 is 13 residues. Trimming cost V 4 bases and J 8 bases; bases outside gene matches: 4. CDR3 nucleotide sequence: TGCGCCAGCAGCCAGCGGGACAGGGAAAAACTGTTTTTT. Encoded protein: CASSQRDREKLFF. Drawing the rest from reference TRBV5-1 and TRBJ1-4, the complete variable domain is KAGVTQTPRYLIKTRGQQVTLSCSPISGHRSVSWYQQTPGQGLQFLFEYFSETQRNKGNFPGRFSGRQFSNSRSEMNVSTLELGDSALYLCASSQRDREKLFFGSGTQLSVL.

This clonotype appeared a few times. The chain is built from TRBV28 and TRBJ2-7, with 13 bases identical to TRBD2. The V gene end was trimmed by 4 bases and the J gene end by 2 bases; junction bases not matched to a gene: 2. Germline lookup yields CDR1 MDHEN and CDR2 SYDVKM. This CDR3 contains 15 residues. DNA for the CDR3: TGTGCCAGCAGTTCCGGGACTAGCGGGGCCTACGAGCAGTACTTC. This translates into CASSSGTSGAYEQYF.

This clonotype was found a few times. The chain joins TRBV20-1 to TRBJ2-7, with TRBD1 as a possible D gene (5 bases). Trimming stripped 3 bases from V and 6 bases from J, with 21 bases between. CDR1 and CDR2 (germline): DFQATT, SNEGSKA (reference sequence). The CDR3 is made up of 15 amino acids. CDR3 nucleotide sequence: TGCAGTGCTAGTTCCCCCGGACAACTTATTAGCGAGCAGTACTTC. Translating gives CSASSPGQLISEQYF.

The chain links TRBV3-1 to TRBJ1-2; tentatively, D is TRBD1 (5 bases). Germline assignment: CDR1 LGHDT and CDR2 YNNKEL (reference sequence). The CDR3 sequence is 14 residues long. V dropped 2 bases and J dropped 8 bases, with 15 bases sitting between them. For the CDR3, the DNA is TGTGCCAGCAGCCAACCCAGGGCTCAGGACGGCTACACCTTC. Translating it yields CASSQPRAQDGYTF. Variable domain in full (rest from reference TRBV3-1 and TRBJ1-2): DTAVSQTPKYLVTQMGNDKSIKCEQNLGHDTMYWYKQDSKKFLKIMFSYNNKELIINETVPNRFSPKSPDKAHLNLHINSLELGDSAVYFCASSQPRAQDGYTFGSGTRLTVV.

This clonotype was seen a handful of times. The chain recombines TRBV6-5 with TRBJ1-5; 8 bases agree with TRBD1. Germline V gene data show CDR1 as MNHEY and CDR2 as SVGAGI. CDR3 length: 12 residues. The V and J ends lost 5 bases and 6 bases, in that order; junction bases with no gene match: 0. In nucleotides, the CDR3 is TGTGCCAGCAGTACAGGGGGTCAGCCCCAGCATTTT. This translates into CASSTGGQPQHF.

As DNA, the CDR3 is TGTGCCAGCAGCTTTCCCGGAACCGGACGAGAGACCCAGTACTTC. Translating gives CASSFPGTGRETQYF. V is TRBV7-3 and J is TRBJ2-5; D is unclear. This CDR3 contains 15 residues. Germline V CDR1 and CDR2: SGHTA, FQGTGA. V lost 3 bases to trimming and J lost 4 bases, with 15 bases between them.

This chain links TRBV20-1 with TRBJ1-2; possibly TRBD1 for D (5 bases). The CDR3 loop spans 13 amino acids. The germline CDR1 and CDR2 sequences are DFQATT and SNEGSKA (reference sequence). Trimming cost V 6 bases and J 8 bases, with 19 bases left between them. CDR3 bases: TGCAGTGCGGGGGGGGTGCCAGGGAGCGGCTACACCTTC. This gives the protein CSAGGVPGSGYTF.

This clonotype appeared many times. J is TRBJ1-2 and V is TRBV29-1, with 8 bases matching TRBD1. The V gene's germline CDR1 is SQVTM and CDR2 ANQGSEA. CDR3 length: 15 amino acids. The V gene end was trimmed by 6 bases and the J gene end by 0 bases; junction bases not matched to a gene: 9. The CDR3 DNA is TGCAGCGTGTCCGGGACAGGAAGAGCTAACTATGGCTACACCTTC. Protein: CSVSGTGRANYGYTF. The variable domain in full, completed from reference TRBV29-1 and TRBJ1-2, reads SAVISQKPSRDICQRGTSLTIQCQVDSQVTMMFWYRQQPGQSLTLIATANQGSEATYESGFVIDKFPISRPNLTFSTLTVSNMSPEDSSIYLCSVSGTGRANYGYTFGSGTRLTVV.

V usage is TRBV20-1 and J usage is TRBJ2-7; D is perhaps TRBD2 (6 bases). The V end was cut by 3 bases, the J end by 2 bases, with 11 bases between. The V gene's germline CDR1 is DFQATT and CDR2 SNEGSKA (reference sequence). The CDR3 spans 13 residues. CDR3 protein: CSARKWGAYEQYF. The CDR3, as DNA: TGCAGTGCTAGGAAATGGGGGGCCTACGAGCAGTACTTC.

This clonotype has more than one count but fewer than ten. The chain combines TRBV28 with TRBJ2-7; possibly TRBD1 for D (6 bases). CDR1 MDHEN and CDR2 SYDVKM come from the germline V gene. Trimming removed 6 bases from V and 0 bases from J, with 15 bases in between. There are 15 residues in the CDR3. In DNA form, the CDR3 reads TGTGCCAGCAGAACAACCGGGACAAACTCCTACGAGCAGTACTTC. This codes for CASRTTGTNSYEQYF.

This clonotype came up a few times. The chain recombines TRBV12-3 or TRBV12-4 with TRBJ2-7; TRBD1 aligns across 9 bases. The CDR3 sequence is 14 residues long. V gave up 5 bases and J gave up 3 bases; unmatched junction bases: 5. The CDR3 loop is CASSGTGIFYEQYF. The CDR3 DNA reads as TGTGCCAGCAGTGGGACAGGGATATTCTACGAGCAGTACTTC.

Comments on this clonotype: A read error may account for a junction end that differs from germline. The chain couples TRBV18 to TRBJ1-5; D call uncertain. Germline V gene data show CDR1 as KGHSH and CDR2 as LQKENI. The CDR3 extends over 14 amino acids. The CDR3 loop is CASSPVSGWQPRHF. The DNA of the CDR3 is TGTGCCAGCTCACCAGTGTCGGGCTGGCAGCCCCGGCATTTT.

Regarding this clonotype: This sequence may be a read error, since a much larger clone differs from it by one base. The chain joins TRBV12-3 or TRBV12-4 to TRBJ2-1, with TRBD2 identical over 7 bases. There are 15 residues in the CDR3. The ends lost 2 bases at V and 10 bases at J; junction bases unmatched: 11. The CDR3 DNA follows: TGTGCCAGCAGTTTACGGGACCCTCTGGGAGGGGAGCAGTTCTTC. It translates to CASSLRDPLGGEQFF.

This clonotype has more than one count but fewer than ten. This sequence joins TRBV20-1 and TRBJ1-2, with 10 bases matching TRBD1. CDR3 length equals 15 residues. Germline CDR1 is DFQATT and CDR2 is SNEGSKA (reference sequence). The ends lost 2 bases at V and 4 bases at J; junction bases unmatched: 7. The CDR3 loop reads CSARKTGQGGYGYTF. The CDR3 DNA is TGCAGTGCTAGAAAAACTGGACAGGGGGGCTATGGCTACACCTTC.

The chain links TRBV27 to TRBJ1-4; D call uncertain. The CDR3 has 15 residues. The ends were cut back, 5 bases at V and 3 bases at J, with 13 bases in the middle. Germline V gene data show CDR1 as MNHEY and CDR2 as SMNVEV (reference sequence). CDR3: CASSPARAANEKLFF. CDR3 bases: TGTGCCAGCAGTCCCGCCAGAGCGGCTAATGAAAAACTGTTTTTT.

This chain uses TRBV29-1 with TRBJ1-1, with a possible D match to TRBD1 (6 bases). Germline V gene lookup returns CDR1 SQVTM and CDR2 ANQGSEA. The CDR3 contains 15 residues. V was clipped by 3 bases and J by 11 bases, with 25 bases between them. The CDR3 nucleotides read TGCAGCGTTGACTGGACGGATCCGCCGCGGGGGCTCGCTTTCTTT. This translates into CSVDWTDPPRGLAFF.

V is TRBV6-5 and J is TRBJ2-1; D is uncertain. Between the trimmed V and J ends, which lost 5 bases and 14 bases, there was a span of 16 bases. The length of the CDR3 is 12 residues. In germline, CDR1 is MNHEY, CDR2 SVGAGI. The CDR3 here is CASSPRMGEEFF. The CDR3 DNA is TGTGCCAGCAGTCCCCGTATGGGCGAGGAGTTCTTC.

This chain links TRBV28 with TRBJ2-5, with D perhaps matching TRBD2 (5 bases). V lost 9 bases and J 4 bases, leaving 18 bases between the germline ends. This CDR3 has 14 amino acids. Germline CDR1 reads MDHEN; CDR2 reads SYDVKM. The CDR3: CASLERGYGETQYF. CDR3 nucleotides: TGTGCCAGTCTTGAACGGGGTTACGGAGAGACCCAGTACTTC.

This clonotype was counted a few times. The chain has TRBV20-1 and TRBJ2-1, with TRBD2 matching over 12 bases. From germline, CDR1 is DFQATT and CDR2 SNEGSKA (reference sequence). CDR3 length: 15 amino acids. Unmatched junction bases numbered 7, after V lost 3 bases and J lost 7 bases. This CDR3 reads CSASQPGTSGNEQFF. The CDR3 nucleotides read TGCAGTGCTAGCCAGCCCGGGACTAGCGGGAATGAGCAGTTCTTC.

This chain links TRBV20-1 with TRBJ2-3, with 8 bases identical to TRBD1. Germline CDR1 and CDR2: DFQATT and SNEGSKA (reference sequence). The CDR3 totals 13 residues. With 8 bases clipped from V and 2 bases from J, the junction kept 6 bases outside the gene matches. CDR3: CSTLDRATDTQYF. The CDR3 coding sequence is TGCAGTACGTTGGACAGGGCCACAGATACGCAGTATTTT.

V is TRBV18 and J is TRBJ1-4; D not resolved. Deletions cut 1 base from V and 7 bases from J, with 10 bases between. Germline V gives CDR1 KGHSH, CDR2 LQKENI. CDR3 length: 14 amino acids. Here the CDR3 reads CASSPRAGGEKLFF. The CDR3 bases are TGTGCCAGCTCACCACGGGCAGGCGGTGAAAAACTGTTTTTT. Supplemented by reference TRBV18 and TRBJ1-4, the full variable domain reads NAGVMQNPRHLVRRRGQEARLRCSPMKGHSHVYWYRQLPEEGLKFMVYLQKENIIDESGMPKERFSAEFPKEGPSILRIQQVVRGDSAAYFCASSPRAGGEKLFFGSGTQLSVL.

To note about this clonotype: A single base separates this from a much larger clone, so it may be a read error. The V gene is TRBV7-2, the J gene TRBJ2-1; D not certain. The CDR3 loop spans 15 amino acids. In germline, CDR1 is SGHTA, CDR2 FQGNSA. V dropped 5 bases and J dropped 10 bases, with 21 bases sitting between them. CDR3 coding DNA: TGTGCCAGCAGCCATATAGTTCGACGGATCTACGAGCAGTTCTTC. Translating it yields CASSHIVRRIYEQFF.

This clonotype has only a few counts. The CDR3 sequence: CSAQGGNQPQHF. The DNA for the CDR3 is TGCAGTGCTCAGGGTGGAAATCAGCCCCAGCATTTT. The chain carries TRBV20-1 and TRBJ1-5, with D maybe TRBD1 (5 bases). Germline loops: CDR1 DFQATT, CDR2 SNEGSKA (reference sequence). Trimming stripped 5 bases from V and 4 bases from J, with 9 bases between. This CDR3 is 12 amino acids long.

The chain links TRBV9 to TRBJ2-3, with TRBD2 identical over 8 bases. Unmatched junction bases numbered 2, after V lost 2 bases and J lost 3 bases. The germline gives CDR1 SGDLS, CDR2 YYNGEE. The length of the CDR3 is 14 residues. For the CDR3, the DNA is TGTGCCAGCAGCGTCCTAGCGGGTACAGATACGCAGTATTTT. This sequence encodes CASSVLAGTDTQYF.